The sequence of this T cell receptor beta chain was determined in a study of human T cells and chemical hapten exposure. The time point denotes: patch test 2, 6 weeks after DPC sensitization. Treatment described: therapeutic diphenylcyclopropenone sensitization with weekly scalp DPC. The germline CDR1 and CDR2 sequences are SGHTA and FQGNSA. This CDR3 spans 14 amino acids. V shed 1 base and J shed 5 bases, with 11 bases lying between them. TCRdb re-analysed the RACE reads in MiXCR, keeping a single row per CDR3 protein. The sample carries about 85,000 distinct CDR3 sequences, roughly 11% recorded once.

The V call is TRBV7-2, the J call TRBJ1-2; no definite D call. Sequences were derived from whole blood, sampled in connection with sensitization to the hapten diphenylcyclopropenone (DPC). This receptor was obtained from a young man with alopecia areata. Some clones in this sample may be carry-over from other donors' samples. CDR3 amino acids: CASSLGDRSYGYTF. The CDR3 DNA is TGTGCCAGCAGCTTAGGGGATAGATCGTATGGCTACACCTTC.